These T cell receptor beta chains were read from a single sample in a study of beta chain features in type 1 diabetes. The table came from immunoSEQ multiplex PCR; TCRdb's copy has only in-frame clones and leaves some out. Of roughly 170,000 clones detected, about 13% appear once; the ten largest clones hold 0.62%. Sequenced sample: central memory CD4+ T cells from blood. These receptors originate from a woman aged 18-29 years in good health. CDR3s include the opening cysteine and the closing phenylalanine or tryptophan. D genes are given only for firm matches. Where a row states a size, it is once, few, many or the class of an expanded clone; other rows omit it.

j_call v_call clone_size d_call cdr3_nt cdr3_aa
TRBJ2-3 TRBV6-1 - - TGTGCCAGCAAGTGGGAGAGTCCAGATACGCAGTATTTT CASKWESPDTQYF
TRBJ2-3 TRBV28 few TRBD2 TGTGCCAGCAGTCATTCAACTAGCGGGAGATACACAGATACGCAGTATTTT CASSHSTSGRYTDTQYF
TRBJ2-1 TRBV27 - TRBD2 TGTGCCAGCAAGGGGTCTAATAGCGGGAGCTCCTACAATGAGCAGTTCTTC CASKGSNSGSSYNEQFF
TRBJ2-5 TRBV4-1 few - TGCGCCAGCAGCCAAGCCGGGACAAAACGTGAGACCCAGTACTTC CASSQAGTKRETQYF
TRBJ2-5 TRBV18 - TRBD2 TGTGCCAGCTCTTCGGGAGGGCAAGAGACCCAGTACTTC CASSSGGQETQYF
TRBJ2-7 TRBV25-1 few TRBD2 TGTGCCAGCAGTGAATCCGGGACTAGCGGCCCCTACGAGCAGTACTTC CASSESGTSGPYEQYF
TRBJ2-1 TRBV29-1 - - TGCAGCGTGGAAGGGCGGAGCTCCTACAATGAGCAGTTCTTC CSVEGRSSYNEQFF
TRBJ2-1 TRBV9 few - TGTGCCAGCAGCATCAGCCCCTCTAGCGATATGGGTAATGAGCAGTTCTTC CASSISPSSDMGNEQFF
TRBJ2-2 TRBV30 few TRBD2 TGTGCCTTGTTGGCGGGAGTATGGACCGGGGAGCTGTTTTTT CALLAGVWTGELFF
TRBJ1-2 TRBV28 - - TGTGCCAGCGGATTGACTCGTAACTATGGCTACACCTTC CASGLTRNYGYTF
TRBJ2-2 TRBV5-1 - - TGCGCCAGCAGCTTGGAGCCGCTCAACACCGGGGAGCTGTTTTTT CASSLEPLNTGELFF
TRBJ2-3 TRBV7-3 few TRBD2 TGTGCCAGCAGCTCAATGCTTCTGACTAGCGGACCAGATACGCAGTATTTT CASSSMLLTSGPDTQYF
TRBJ1-1 TRBV29-1 few TRBD1 TGCAGCGTGGAGACAGGGCATACTGAAGCTTTCTTT CSVETGHTEAFF
TRBJ2-3 TRBV21-1 - - TGTGCCAGTGCTGATCCCCCCACTCAGGCCACAGATACGCAGTATTTT CASADPPTQATDTQYF
TRBJ2-1 TRBV6-1 - TRBD2 TGTGCCAGCATCATTAGCGGGACGTACAATGAGCAGTTCTTC CASIISGTYNEQFF
TRBJ1-5 TRBV30 few - TGTGCCTTCTGGGGCGGTTATAGCAATCAGCCCCAGCATTTT CAFWGGYSNQPQHF
TRBJ1-5 TRBV2 - TRBD1 TGTGCCAGCCGTCGACAGGGTCAGGGCAATCAGCCCCAGCATTTT CASRRQGQGNQPQHF
TRBJ2-2 TRBV6-1 - TRBD2 TGTGCCAGCAGCCGAGGACTAGGCGGGGAGCTGTTTTTT CASSRGLGGELFF
TRBJ2-1 TRBV5-1 few - TGCGCCAGCAGCTTCCCGCTCGGGAACAATGAGCAGTTCTTC CASSFPLGNNEQFF
TRBJ1-1 TRBV6-6 - TRBD1 TGTGCCTCGACCCGGACAGGGCGGTACACTGAAGCTTTCTTT CASTRTGRYTEAFF
TRBJ1-5 TRBV7-9 - - TGTGCCAGCAGCGCCTTCAGGCAGCCCCAGCATTTT CASSAFRQPQHF
TRBJ2-7 TRBV5-1 few TRBD2 TGCGCCAGCAGCTTGGGTGGACTAGCGGGAGCCGGACGTACGGGGGAGCAGTACTTC CASSLGGLAGAGRTGEQYF
TRBJ2-5 TRBV9 - - TGTGCCAGCAGCGCCCTGGGGGCCATCCAAGAGACCCAGTACTTC CASSALGAIQETQYF
TRBJ2-7 TRBV29-1 - - TGCAGCGTACAATACGGGGGTGGGGAGGGGGTCTACGAGCAGTACTTC CSVQYGGGEGVYEQYF
TRBJ1-2 TRBV30 - TRBD1 TGTGCCTGGAGTACGGCAGGGGGTCGATATGGCTACACCTTC CAWSTAGGRYGYTF
TRBJ2-5 TRBV29-1 few - TGCAGCGTTGAGGCAGGGGTGGAGACCCAGTACTTC CSVEAGVETQYF
TRBJ2-6 TRBV7-2 - - TGTGCCAGCAGCATCCTAGCGGGGGCCAACGTCCTGACTTTC CASSILAGANVLTF
TRBJ1-2 TRBV19 - TRBD1 TGTGCCAGTAGTGGACCGGGACAGGGACTCTATGGCTACACCTTC CASSGPGQGLYGYTF
TRBJ2-1 TRBV10-3 - TRBD2 TGTGCCATCAGTGACCAGGGGACTAGCGGGAAGTGGAATGAGCAGTTCTTC CAISDQGTSGKWNEQFF
TRBJ2-7 TRBV10-3 - TRBD2 TGTGCCACGCGGGAGTCCCTCCCCGAGCAGTACTTC CATRESLPEQYF
TRBJ1-5 TRBV4-3 - - TGCGCCAGCAGCCAGGACAGTCGGCAGCCCCAGCATTTT CASSQDSRQPQHF
TRBJ2-7 TRBV30 - - TGTGCCTGGAGTGTTGTGGCTTACGAGCAGTACTTC CAWSVVAYEQYF
TRBJ2-1 TRBV30 few - TGTGCCTGGAGTGCCCACGGCAATGAGCAGTTCTTC CAWSAHGNEQFF
TRBJ1-5 TRBV6-1 few TRBD1 TGTGCCAGCAGTGCAATGGGACAGCCAAATCAGCCCCAGCATTTT CASSAMGQPNQPQHF
TRBJ1-5 TRBV11-3 - - TGTGCCAGCAGCTTATATAGCAATCAGCCCCAGCATTTT CASSLYSNQPQHF
TRBJ2-1 TRBV7-8 - TRBD2 TGTGCCAGCAGCTTAGGGGCGACCTCGGGGGGGCAGTTCTTC CASSLGATSGGQFF
TRBJ1-1 TRBV29-1 - - TGCAGCGGCCAGACCCAGGGGAACACTGAAGCTTTCTTT CSGQTQGNTEAFF
TRBJ2-5 TRBV27 - TRBD1 TGTGCCAGCAGCTCCACAGGGGTTGAGCAAGAGACCCAGTACTTC CASSSTGVEQETQYF
TRBJ1-1 TRBV7-2 - TRBD1 TGTGCCAGCAGCTCGGGACAGGCTCGCACTGAAGCTTTCTTT CASSSGQARTEAFF
TRBJ2-2 TRBV29-1 few - TGCAGCGTTGAGGGCCAGGGCCCCGGGGAGCTGTTTTTT CSVEGQGPGELFF
TRBJ2-5 TRBV7-2 - TRBD1 TGTGCCAGCAGCTTAGGGACAGGATATCAAGAGACCCAGTACTTC CASSLGTGYQETQYF
TRBJ2-7 TRBV19 - - TGTGCCAGTACGAAAAGCGGAGGGGCCGGAGTCTACGAGCAGTACTTC CASTKSGGAGVYEQYF
TRBJ2-3 TRBV5-1 - - TGCGCCAGCAGCCAAACGGAGGCAGATACGCAGTATTTT CASSQTEADTQYF
TRBJ2-7 TRBV2 few - TGTGCCAGCAGGGTAGAGGGCACGATCTACGAGCAGTACTTC CASRVEGTIYEQYF
TRBJ1-1 TRBV27 many - TGTGCCAGCAGCCAAAGGGGGGGAACTGAAGCTTTCTTT CASSQRGGTEAFF
TRBJ2-2 TRBV5-1 few - TGCGCCAGCAGCGCACGTCCACCGGGACACCCACCGGGGGAGCTGTTTTTT CASSARPPGHPPGELFF
TRBJ2-1 TRBV5-6 few TRBD1 TGTGCCAGCAGCTCCCGGAGGGGACAGGGTTATGAGCAGTTCTTC CASSSRRGQGYEQFF
TRBJ2-3 TRBV30 once - TGTGCCTGGAGTAACCGGGGCACAGATACGCAGTATTTT CAWSNRGTDTQYF
TRBJ1-1 TRBV7-3 - - TGTGCCAGCAGGCCCGACTGGGGGGCTGAAGCTTTCTTT CASRPDWGAEAFF
TRBJ1-3 TRBV6-6 few TRBD1 TGTGCCAGCAGTTCCAGACAGGGGACCTCTGGAAACACCATATATTTT CASSSRQGTSGNTIYF
TRBJ1-2 TRBV30 few TRBD1 TGTGCCTGGAGTGGGGGGACAGGGCGTAGCTACACCTTC CAWSGGTGRSYTF
TRBJ2-7 TRBV18 - TRBD1 TGTGCCAGCTCACCTAAGGGACAGGGGACCTACGAGCAGTACTTC CASSPKGQGTYEQYF
TRBJ2-1 TRBV14 - - TGTGCCAGCAGCCAAGTAGGGGCCGGTGAGCAGTTCTTC CASSQVGAGEQFF
TRBJ2-1 TRBV6-1 medium-sized TRBD1 TGTGCCAGCAGTAAAGGGACAGGGGGAACTTACAATGAGCAGTTCTTC CASSKGTGGTYNEQFF
TRBJ1-4 TRBV5-4 - TRBD1 TGTGCCAGCAGCTCCCGGGACAGAGATGAAAAACTGTTTTTT CASSSRDRDEKLFF